This entry is about one T cell receptor beta chain. Sequencing was limited to surgery cases with top T cell transcript signatures in brain tissue. Sequencing was performed with immunoSEQ multiplex PCR; in TCRdb, only in-frame clones are kept and a portion is missing. The table records thousands of clones, over 65% of them present only once. This entry is derived from a study of brain T cells in children with intractable seizures. The V gene end was trimmed by 4 bases and the J gene end by 4 bases; junction bases not matched to a gene: 8. The CDR3 length is 15 residues. CDR1 SGDLS and CDR2 YYNGEE come from the germline V gene.

The source of this sequence is a boy less than two years old with tuberous sclerosis and intractable seizures. The material was resected brain tissue, obtained at surgery. J is TRBJ2-1 and V is TRBV9; 7 nucleotides match TRBD1. CDR3 sequence: CASSFSGQLYNEQFF. CDR3 in DNA: TGTGCCAGCAGCTTTTCGGGACAGCTGTACAATGAGCAGTTCTTC.